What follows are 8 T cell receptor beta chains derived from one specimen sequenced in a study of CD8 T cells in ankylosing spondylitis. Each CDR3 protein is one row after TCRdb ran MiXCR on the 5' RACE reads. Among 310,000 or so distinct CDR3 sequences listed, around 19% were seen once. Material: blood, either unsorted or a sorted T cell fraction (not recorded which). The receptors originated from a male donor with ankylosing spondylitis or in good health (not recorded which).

The CDR3 protein is CSASDRVNTEAFF. The DNA for the CDR3 is TGCAGCGCTTCGGACAGGGTTAACACTGAAGCTTTCTTT. This chain joins TRBV29-1 and TRBJ1-1; TRBD1 aligns across 8 bases. This CDR3 contains 13 residues. With V trimmed by 7 bases and J by 2 bases, 6 bases remained unmatched. CDR1 SQVTM and CDR2 ANQGSEA come from the germline V gene.

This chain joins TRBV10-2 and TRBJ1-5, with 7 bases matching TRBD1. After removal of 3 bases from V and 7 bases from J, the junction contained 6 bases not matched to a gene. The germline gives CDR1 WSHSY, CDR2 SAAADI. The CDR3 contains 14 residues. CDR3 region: CASSDGTVRQPQHF. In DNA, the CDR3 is TGCGCCAGCAGTGACGGGACAGTTCGACAGCCCCAGCATTTT.

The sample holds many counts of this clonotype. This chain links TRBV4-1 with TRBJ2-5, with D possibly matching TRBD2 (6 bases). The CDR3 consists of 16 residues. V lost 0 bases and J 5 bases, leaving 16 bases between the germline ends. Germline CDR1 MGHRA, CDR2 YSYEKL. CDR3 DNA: TGCGCCAGCAGCCAAGAAGGATCAAGCGGGTTTGAGACCCAGTACTTC. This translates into CASSQEGSSGFETQYF.

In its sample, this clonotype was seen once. In nucleotides, the CDR3 is TGTGCCAGCAGCTTAGGGACCAGCAAAAACATTCAGTACTTC. Translating gives CASSLGTSKNIQYF. This chain connects TRBV7-2 to TRBJ2-4; D gene ambiguous. The CDR3 totals 14 residues. CDR1 and CDR2 (germline): SGHTA, FQGNSA. Trimming shortened V by 1 base and J by 3 bases, and 7 bases separated the two germline ends. The entire variable domain, with the rest obtained from reference TRBV7-2 and TRBJ2-4, is as follows: GAGVSQSPSNKVTEKGKDVELRCDPISGHTALYWYRQSLGQGLEFLIYFQGNSAPDKSGLPSDRFSAERTGGSVSTLTIQRTQQEDSAVYLCASSLGTSKNIQYFGAGTRLSVL.

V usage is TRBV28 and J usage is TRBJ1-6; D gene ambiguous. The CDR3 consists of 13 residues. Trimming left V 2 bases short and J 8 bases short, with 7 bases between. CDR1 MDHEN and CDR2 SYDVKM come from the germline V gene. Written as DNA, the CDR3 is TGTGCCAGCAGTTTAAATACCGATTCACCCCTCCACTTT. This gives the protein CASSLNTDSPLHF. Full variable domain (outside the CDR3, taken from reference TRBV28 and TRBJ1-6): DVKVTQSSRYLVKRTGEKVFLECVQDMDHENMFWYRQDPGLGLRLIYFSYDVKMKEKGDIPEGYSVSREKKERFSLILESASTNQTSMYLCASSLNTDSPLHFGNGTRLTVT.

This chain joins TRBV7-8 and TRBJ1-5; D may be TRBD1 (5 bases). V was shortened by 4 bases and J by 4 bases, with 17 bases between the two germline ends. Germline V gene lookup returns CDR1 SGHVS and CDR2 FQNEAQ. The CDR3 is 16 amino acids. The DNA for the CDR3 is TGTGCCAGCAGCTCTCGGTTGAGGGGCAGGAATCAGCCCCAGCATTTT. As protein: CASSSRLRGRNQPQHF.

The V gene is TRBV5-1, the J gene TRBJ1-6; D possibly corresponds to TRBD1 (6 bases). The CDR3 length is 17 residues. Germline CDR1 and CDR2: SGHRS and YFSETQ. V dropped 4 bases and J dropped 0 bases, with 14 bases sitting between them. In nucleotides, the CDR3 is TGCGCCAGCAGCGACACAGGGACTTTCTCCTATAATTCACCCCTCCACTTT. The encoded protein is CASSDTGTFSYNSPLHF.

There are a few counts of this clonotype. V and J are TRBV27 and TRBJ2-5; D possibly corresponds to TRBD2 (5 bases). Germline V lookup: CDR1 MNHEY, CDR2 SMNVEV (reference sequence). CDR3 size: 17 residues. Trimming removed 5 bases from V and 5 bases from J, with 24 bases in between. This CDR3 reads CASSTQAIKASWETQYF. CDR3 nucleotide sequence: TGTGCCAGCAGTACCCAGGCTATAAAGGCTAGCTGGGAGACCCAGTACTTC.